The T cell receptor delta chain described here comes from a study of gamma-delta T cells after stem cell transplantation. Germline V CDR1 and CDR2: GEAIGNYY, EKD. Trimming took 0 bases from V and 1 from J; bases not matched to a gene: 10. CDR3 length: 21 amino acids. TCRdb fed the RT-PCR reads to CATT. Counted here are about 10,000 delta-chain clones, less than 50% occurring once; the ten biggest clones make up around 3%. This clone is medium-sized (0.01 to 0.1%) by share. The chain employs TRDV2 and TRDJ3; 11 bases fit TRDD3. Material: gamma-delta T cells. The receptor's source is a human donor. It is not recorded whose cells these are; they may come from a transplant donor. This chain's CDR3 is CACDTVAMGDTPSWDTRQMFF. CDR3 DNA: TGTGCCTGTGACACCGTTGCCATGGGGGATACGCCGTCCTGGGACACCCGACAGATGTTTTTC.